Listed here is a single T cell receptor beta chain. Only a few counts were recorded for this clonotype. The clone's antigen remains unknown. No base quality values were provided; no much bigger clone lies one nucleotide off. Germline trimming amounts to 5 bases on V and 7 bases on J, with 10 as the count of junction bases outside the gene matches. The CDR3 starts with the cysteine, ends with the phenylalanine, and has 16 residues. Only the CDR3 DNA is retained, 48 bases long and in frame from the first base. The receptor library was made with 5' RACE. The run used an Illumina HiSeq 2500. A second PCR of about 6 to 11 cycles was run with a J-beta primer mix and a sample-barcoded 5' primer. Each TCR beta cDNA molecule received a unique molecular identifier from a template-switch 5' adaptor carrying 12 random nucleotides. At least 3 million CDR3-containing paired-end reads were obtained from each sample. The Mint cDNA synthesis kit, primed by a TRBC-specific oligonucleotide, was used to synthesize first-strand cDNA from all RNA. Following uracil-DNA glycosylase treatment, all cDNA underwent a first 18-cycle PCR with the universal primers M1SS and BC2_uni_R. Concerning the study's data processing: Each sample was normalized by randomly selecting 1 million high-quality reads, each carrying a distinct molecular identifier. Instead of being binned into consensus sequences, reads with shared molecular identifiers were discarded. CDR3 identification, clonotype clustering and error correction used MiTCR with a Q25 quality threshold and the strictest error-elimination algorithm. A nonparametric unseen species model with Euler transformation was used to estimate a lower bound on total TCR beta diversity. TCRdb took the public reads, trimmed them with fastp at Q25, ran MiXCR for clone calling and kept in-frame beta chains. Rows merge per CDR3 protein into single entries with the most common DNA and genes. In this record, the V and J calls reflect TCRdb's handling and not the investigators' own analysis. The sample data list 550,000 to 700,000 distinct CDR3 sequences, and 25% to 30% of these were observed just once. The ten largest make up roughly 18% of the sample.

These data come from a study of blood T cells in healthy people across ages (dated by TCRdb to about 2015). Background for the entire study: In model experiments, template switching captured roughly one uniquely barcoded TCR beta cDNA molecule for every two T cells. Using deep sequencing normalized with unique cDNA molecular identifiers, the study measured how TCR beta repertoire diversity changes with age. For two donors (one aged 18 to 30 and one aged 80 or older), the study analyzed two additional independent replicas of 1 million unique cDNA reads from the same blood draw. To avoid experimental bias, donors of different ages were randomly spread across the sequencing lanes. The donors were split into four age groups: young (average 16 years), middle-aged (more than 35), aged (roughly 68) and long-lived (approximately 89).

The study at large found these results: Observed TCR beta diversity correlated strongly with the percentage of naive T cells measured by flow cytometry. Because profiling used bulk unsorted PBMCs, naive and antigen-experienced compartments could not be compared conclusively. Total diversity estimates from one million sequenced T cells were considered lower bounds and underestimates. Compared with the aged group, the long-lived group had more naive CD4+ T cells, fewer expanded clones and increased TCR diversity, a pattern suggesting age selection. Because the CMV infection status of the donors was unknown, age-related changes in expanded clonotypes may potentially have been confounded. As age increased, observed TCR beta diversity per million T cells dropped in a roughly linear way, and a significant reduction was already evident by age 40.

The donors were around 39 Caucasian individuals from Russia, aged 6 to 90 years, who were systemically healthy. Each donor gave 8 to 10 milliliters of peripheral blood, drawn into EDTA-treated Vacutainer tubes. Ficoll-Paque density-gradient centrifugation was used to isolate PBMCs, with at least 7 million per sample. Total RNA, at least 6 micrograms per sample, was extracted from PBMCs with Trizol reagent. For every donor, an aliquot of PBMCs went through flow cytometry to measure the percentages of naive CD45RAhigh/CD27high T cells. The origin of this receptor is a woman aged 65 to 85 in good health. Sequenced input: blood. This chain joins TRBV12-3 or TRBV12-4 to TRBJ2-3; 12 bases in the junction line up with TRBD2. The CDR3 reads as follows: CASSGGLAGGHHTQYF. The DNA sequence is TGTGCCAGCAGTGGGGGCCTAGCGGGGGGGCACCATACGCAGTATTTT.